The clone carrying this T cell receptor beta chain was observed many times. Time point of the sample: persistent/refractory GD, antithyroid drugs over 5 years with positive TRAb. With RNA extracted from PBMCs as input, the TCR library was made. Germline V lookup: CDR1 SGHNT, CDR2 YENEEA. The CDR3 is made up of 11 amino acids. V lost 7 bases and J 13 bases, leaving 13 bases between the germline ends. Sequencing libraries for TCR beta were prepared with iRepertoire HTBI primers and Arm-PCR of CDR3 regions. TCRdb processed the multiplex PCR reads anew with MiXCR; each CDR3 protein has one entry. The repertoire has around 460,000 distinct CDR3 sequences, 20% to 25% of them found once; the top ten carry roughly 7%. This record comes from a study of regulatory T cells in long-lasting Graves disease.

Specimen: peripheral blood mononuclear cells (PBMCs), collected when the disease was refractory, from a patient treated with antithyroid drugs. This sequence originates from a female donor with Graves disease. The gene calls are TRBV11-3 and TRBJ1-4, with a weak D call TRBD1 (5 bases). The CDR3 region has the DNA TGTGCCAGCAAGGGGAACGGACCACTGTTTTTT. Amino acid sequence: CASKGNGPLFF. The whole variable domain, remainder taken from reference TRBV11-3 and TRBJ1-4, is EAGVVQSPRYKIIEKKQPVAFWCNPISGHNTLYWYLQNLGQGPELLIRYENEEAVDDSQLPKDRFSAERLKGVDSTLKIQPAELGDSAVYLCASKGNGPLFFGSGTQLSVL.